The clone carrying this T cell receptor (beta chain) was counted a few times. V shed 3 bases and J shed 0 bases, with 9 bases lying between them. This CDR3 contains 14 residues. Germline lookup yields CDR1 SGHVS and CDR2 FQNEAQ. This record belongs to a study of response to subunit inactivated influenza vaccine. TCRdb re-analysed the RT-PCR reads in MiXCR, keeping a single row per CDR3 protein. The table shows 530,000 or so distinct CDR3 sequences, with over 25% occurring only once. This material consisted of CD4+ T cells sorted from PBMCs, taken about 5 days after vaccination. V is TRBV7-8 and J is TRBJ2-7; D is unresolved. This TCR came from a man aged 45-65 years who received an inactivated influenza vaccine. CDR3 residues: CASSFSDGSYEQYF. In nucleotides, the CDR3 is TGTGCCAGCAGCTTTTCGGACGGCTCCTACGAGCAGTACTTC.